The 18 T cell receptor beta chains presented below share a single source sample, sequenced in a study of Tregs in tolerant kidney transplant recipients. The table came from immunoSEQ multiplex PCR; TCRdb's copy has only in-frame clones and leaves some out. The sample holds tens of thousands of clones, roughly 84% seen once. Sequencing input: CD4+ T cells from blood. The receptors originated from a human donor in good health.

This clone has more than one count but fewer than ten. J is TRBJ1-3 and V is TRBV30; no clear D gene. This CDR3 comprises 13 residues. V was cut by 1 base and J by 5 bases, with 9 bases left in between. CDR1 is GTSNPN, CDR2 SVGIG, per germline (reference sequence). CDR3 sequence reads: CAWSGPDRNTIYF. CDR3 DNA: TGTGCCTGGAGTGGGCCAGACAGAAACACCATATATTTT.

In its sample, this clone was seen once. The chain employs TRBV5-1 and TRBJ2-1, with a possible D match to TRBD2 (7 bases). The CDR3 sequence is 13 residues long. Trimming left V 0 bases short and J 14 bases short, with 15 bases between. Germline CDR1 and CDR2: SGHRS and YFSETQ. The DNA for the CDR3 is TGCGCCAGCAGCTTGGCCGGGGGGCTCGTTGAGTTCTTC. This sequence encodes CASSLAGGLVEFF.

The rearrangement links TRBV11-2 to TRBJ2-2; no reliable D call. V lost 5 bases to trimming and J lost 6 bases, with 10 bases between them. This CDR3 has 13 residues. Germline V CDR1 and CDR2: SGHAT, FQNNGV. CDR3 loop: CASSPYYAGELFF. CDR3 sequence (DNA): TGTGCCAGCAGCCCCTACTACGCCGGGGAGCTGTTTTTT.

The chain joins TRBV5-1 to TRBJ2-7; 10 bases map to TRBD1. This CDR3 is 18 amino acids long. In germline, CDR1 is SGHRS, CDR2 YFSETQ. J lost 0 bases, V lost 7 bases, and 16 bases had no gene match. The DNA of the CDR3 is TGCGCCAGCGCTGGACTTCCGACAGGGGGCTTAAGCTCCTACGAGCAGTACTTC. It encodes CASAGLPTGGLSSYEQYF.

The chain has TRBV5-1 and TRBJ2-7; 9 bases map to TRBD1. In germline, CDR1 is SGHRS, CDR2 YFSETQ. Trimming cost V 3 bases and J 5 bases; bases outside gene matches: 6. This CDR3 comprises 14 residues. The CDR3 is CASSSWTGDNEQYF. DNA of the CDR3: TGCGCCAGCAGCTCGTGGACAGGGGACAACGAGCAGTACTTC.

The chain recombines TRBV19 with TRBJ2-3; possibly TRBD2 for D (7 bases). Trimming took 5 bases from V and 6 from J, leaving 15 bases between them. Germline CDR1 and CDR2: LNHDA and SQIVND (reference sequence). The CDR3 loop spans 14 amino acids. Here the CDR3 DNA reads TGTGCCAGTAGTCCCCCCCCGGGGGGCGATACGCAGTATTTT. As protein: CASSPPPGGDTQYF. The variable domain in full, completed from reference TRBV19 and TRBJ2-3, reads DGGITQSPKYLFRKEGQNVTLSCEQNLNHDAMYWYRQDPGQGLRLIYYSQIVNDFQKGDIAEGYSVSREKKESFPLTVTSAQKNPTAFYLCASSPPPGGDTQYFGPGTRLTVL.

This clone was counted a single time. The chain uses TRBV7-2 and TRBJ2-7; no clear D. Trimming cost V 7 bases and J 0 bases, with 13 bases left between them. The CDR3 is 14 residues long. Per the germline V gene, CDR1 is SGHTA and CDR2 is FQGNSA. CDR3 coding DNA: TGTGCCAGCACCACCCCCCTTAGCTCCTACGAGCAGTACTTC. It yields the protein CASTTPLSSYEQYF.

V gene TRBV18 combines with J gene TRBJ2-5; 9 nucleotides agree with TRBD2. Germline V lookup: CDR1 KGHSH, CDR2 LQKENI. This CDR3 spans 15 amino acids. V was clipped by 2 bases and J by 3 bases; unmatched bases: 4. Here the CDR3 DNA reads TGTGCCAGCTCACCAGGCGAGCGGGGGGAAGAGACCCAGTACTTC. Its translation: CASSPGERGEETQYF.

This chain uses TRBV7-2 with TRBJ1-2; 7 positions match TRBD1. Germline V gene sequence: CDR1 SGHTA, CDR2 FQGNSA. V dropped 5 bases and J dropped 5; count of bases not matched to a gene: 5. CDR3 length: 13 residues. As DNA, the CDR3 is TGTGCCAGCAGCCCAAGACAGGGTTATGGCTACACCTTC. Translated: CASSPRQGYGYTF.

This clone was recorded once. The rearrangement links TRBV5-1 to TRBJ2-2; D gene uncertain. Trimming removed 4 bases from V and 5 bases from J, with 12 bases in between. The CDR3 length is 14 residues. Germline assignment: CDR1 SGHRS and CDR2 YFSETQ. CDR3 DNA: TGCGCCAGCAGCGACACACTTATGACCGGGGAGCTGTTTTTT. Translating it yields CASSDTLMTGELFF.

The V and J genes are TRBV4-1 and TRBJ2-6; no definite D call. Trimming removed 0 bases at V and 2 bases at J, with 5 bases between. The CDR3 runs to 15 residues. Germline assignment: CDR1 MGHRA and CDR2 YSYEKL. CDR3 bases: TGCGCCAGCAGCCAAGACAGGACTGGGGCCAACGTCCTGACTTTC. It yields the protein CASSQDRTGANVLTF.

About this clone: Its ends do not fully match the called genes, so a read error is possible. The chain joins TRBV5-1 to TRBJ2-7, with 7 bases matching TRBD2. The CDR3 runs 15 residues. Germline V lookup: CDR1 SGHRS, CDR2 YFSETQ. DNA for the CDR3: TGTGCCAGCAGCTTGGGAGGGACGGCCCTGTCGAAAGTGAACTTC. Translated, it gives CASSLGGTALSKVNF.

CDR3 coding DNA: TGTGCCAGCAGCTCCCTGACCGGGCAGCCCCAGCATTTT. Residues: CASSSLTGQPQHF. The chain is built from TRBV7-2 and TRBJ1-5; D gene uncertain. Germline V gives CDR1 SGHTA, CDR2 FQGNSA. Trimming took 4 bases from V and 7 from J, leaving 11 bases between them. There are 13 residues in the CDR3.

This chain connects TRBV4-3 to TRBJ1-2; D unresolved. CDR1 and CDR2 (germline): LGHNA, YSLEER. This CDR3 region has 14 residues. The V and J ends lost 1 base and 7 bases respectively, with 13 bases between them. The CDR3, as DNA: TGCGCCAGCAGCCAAGCATCGGGGTGGGGTGGCTACACCTTC. Residues: CASSQASGWGGYTF.

The CDR3 spells CSVSRKGGNGYEQYF. The CDR3, as DNA: TGCAGCGTGAGCAGGAAGGGGGGAAACGGATACGAGCAGTACTTC. The V and J genes are TRBV29-1 and TRBJ2-5; perhaps D is TRBD1 or TRBD2 (6 bases each). The J call is doubtful: the DNA matches TRBJ2-7 better. Germline CDR1 and CDR2: SQVTM and ANQGSEA. The CDR3 has 15 amino acids.

V is TRBV11-3 and J is TRBJ2-1, with 10 bases that match TRBD2. V trimming: 5 bases; J trimming: 1 base; junction bases outside the gene matches: 17. Germline lookup yields CDR1 SGHNT and CDR2 YENEEA. The CDR3 contains 20 residues. For the CDR3, the DNA is TGTGCCAGCAGCCCCGGCTGGAGCGGGAGGGCCAATTGGTCCTACAATGAGCAGTTCTTC. Amino acids: CASSPGWSGRANWSYNEQFF.

The genes are TRBV4-3 and TRBJ2-5; possibly TRBD2 for D (5 bases). The CDR3 consists of 15 residues. Germline lookup yields CDR1 LGHNA and CDR2 YSLEER. V lost 2 bases, J lost 5 bases, and 15 bases lay in between. In nucleotides, the CDR3 is TGCGCCAGCAGCCAACAAGCGGACCGCGGGGAGACCCAGTACTTC. Its translation: CASSQQADRGETQYF.

The CDR3 DNA reads TGTGCCAGCAGCTTGAGCGGGGGTGGTCTCTCCGCCTACAATGAGCAGTTCTTC. Translating gives CASSLSGGGLSAYNEQFF. The chain combines TRBV11-1 with TRBJ2-1, with 8 bases that match TRBD2. The V segment lost 3 bases and the J segment 2 bases; nucleotides outside the gene matches: 12. The CDR3 consists of 18 residues. Per germline, CDR1 SGHAT and CDR2 FQDESV (reference sequence).